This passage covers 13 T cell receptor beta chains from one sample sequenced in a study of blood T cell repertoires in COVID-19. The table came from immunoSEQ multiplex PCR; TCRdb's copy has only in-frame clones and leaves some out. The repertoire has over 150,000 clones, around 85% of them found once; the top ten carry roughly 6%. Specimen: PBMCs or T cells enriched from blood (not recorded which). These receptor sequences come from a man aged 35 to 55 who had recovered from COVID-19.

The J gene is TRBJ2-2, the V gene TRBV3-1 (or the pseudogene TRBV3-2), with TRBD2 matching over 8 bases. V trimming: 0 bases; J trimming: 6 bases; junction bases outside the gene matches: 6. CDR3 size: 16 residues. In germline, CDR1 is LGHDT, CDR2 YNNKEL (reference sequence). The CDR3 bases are TGTGCCAGCAGCCAAGAAGGACTAGCCTTCGCCGGGGAGCTGTTTTTT. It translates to CASSQEGLAFAGELFF.

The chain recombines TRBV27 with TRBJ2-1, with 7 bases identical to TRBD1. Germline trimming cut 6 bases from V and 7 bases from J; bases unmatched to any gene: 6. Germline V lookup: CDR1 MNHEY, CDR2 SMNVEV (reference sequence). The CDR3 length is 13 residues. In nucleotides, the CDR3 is TGTGCCAGCAGACGGGACAGCCGAAATGAGCAGTTCTTC. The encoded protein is CASRRDSRNEQFF.

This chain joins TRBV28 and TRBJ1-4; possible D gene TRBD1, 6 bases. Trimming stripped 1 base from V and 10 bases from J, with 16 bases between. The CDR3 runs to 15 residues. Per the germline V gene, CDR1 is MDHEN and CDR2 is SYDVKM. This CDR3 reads CASSLFGAGEGKLFF. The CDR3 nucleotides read TGTGCCAGCAGTTTATTTGGGGCAGGGGAGGGAAAACTGTTTTTT.

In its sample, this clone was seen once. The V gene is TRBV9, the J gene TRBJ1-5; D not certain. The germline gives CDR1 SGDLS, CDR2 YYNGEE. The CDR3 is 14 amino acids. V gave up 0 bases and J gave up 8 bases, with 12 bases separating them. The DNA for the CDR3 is TGTGCCAGCAGCGTAGTTGCGGCTCAAGAGCCCCAGCATTTT. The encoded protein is CASSVVAAQEPQHF.

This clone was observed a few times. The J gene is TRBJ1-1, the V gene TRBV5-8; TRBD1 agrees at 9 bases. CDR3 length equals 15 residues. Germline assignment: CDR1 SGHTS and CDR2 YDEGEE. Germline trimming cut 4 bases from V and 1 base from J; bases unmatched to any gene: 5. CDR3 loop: CASSDPGQGNTEAFF. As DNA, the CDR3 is TGTGCCAGCAGCGATCCGGGACAGGGGAACACTGAAGCTTTCTTT.

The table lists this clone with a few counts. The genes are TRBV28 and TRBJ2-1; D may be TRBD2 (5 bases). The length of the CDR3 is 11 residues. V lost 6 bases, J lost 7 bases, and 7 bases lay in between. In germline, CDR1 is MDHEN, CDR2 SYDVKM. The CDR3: CASRLENEQFF. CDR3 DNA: TGTGCCAGCAGACTAGAAAATGAGCAGTTCTTC.

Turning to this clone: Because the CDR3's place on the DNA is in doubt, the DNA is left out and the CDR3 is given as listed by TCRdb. CDR3 protein: CASSSSGSNRYEQYF. The chain employs TRBV27 and TRBJ2-7; the table's D call, TRBD2, has no DNA check behind it. The germline CDR1 and CDR2 sequences are MNHEY and SMNVEV (reference sequence). Both ends counted, the CDR3 spans 15 residues.

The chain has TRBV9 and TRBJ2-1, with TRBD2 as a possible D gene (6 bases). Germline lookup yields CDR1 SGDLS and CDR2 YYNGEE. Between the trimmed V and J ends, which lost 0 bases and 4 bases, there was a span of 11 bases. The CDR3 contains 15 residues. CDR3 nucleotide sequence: TGTGCCAGCAGCGTAGTCGCCCGGGGGTACAATGAGCAGTTCTTC. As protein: CASSVVARGYNEQFF.

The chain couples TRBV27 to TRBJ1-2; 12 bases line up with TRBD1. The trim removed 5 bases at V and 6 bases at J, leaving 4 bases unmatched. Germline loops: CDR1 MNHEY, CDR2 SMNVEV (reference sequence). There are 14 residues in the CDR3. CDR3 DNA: TGTGCCAGCAGTCTGGGACAGGGGGCGGATGGCTACACCTTC. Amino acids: CASSLGQGADGYTF.

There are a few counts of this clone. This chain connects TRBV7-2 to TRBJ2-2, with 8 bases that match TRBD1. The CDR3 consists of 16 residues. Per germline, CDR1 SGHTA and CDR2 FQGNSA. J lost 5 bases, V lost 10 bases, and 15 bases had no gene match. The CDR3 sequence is CAKPGGRQGTTGELFF. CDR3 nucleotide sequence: TGTGCCAAGCCCGGGGGAAGACAGGGGACGACCGGGGAGCTGTTTTTT.

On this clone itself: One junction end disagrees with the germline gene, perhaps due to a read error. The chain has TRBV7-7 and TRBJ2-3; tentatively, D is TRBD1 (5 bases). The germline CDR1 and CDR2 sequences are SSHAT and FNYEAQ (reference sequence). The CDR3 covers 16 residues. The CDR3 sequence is CASSPSGHVSTDTQYF. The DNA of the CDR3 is TGTGCTAGCAGCCCCTCAGGGCATGTTAGCACAGATACGCAGTATTTT.

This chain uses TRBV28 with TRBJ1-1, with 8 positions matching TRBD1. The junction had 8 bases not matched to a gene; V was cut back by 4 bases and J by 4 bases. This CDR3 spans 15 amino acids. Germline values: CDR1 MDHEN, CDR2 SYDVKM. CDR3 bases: TGTGCCAGCAGTTCCGGACAGGGACGGAGCACTGAAGCTTTCTTT. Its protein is CASSSGQGRSTEAFF.

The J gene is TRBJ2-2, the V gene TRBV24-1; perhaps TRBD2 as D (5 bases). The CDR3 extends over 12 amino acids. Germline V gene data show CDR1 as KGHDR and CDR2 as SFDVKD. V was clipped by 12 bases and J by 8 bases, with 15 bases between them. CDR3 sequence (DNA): TGTGCCGCCTCGAGGGCTACTGGGGAGCTGTTTTTT. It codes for CAASRATGELFF.